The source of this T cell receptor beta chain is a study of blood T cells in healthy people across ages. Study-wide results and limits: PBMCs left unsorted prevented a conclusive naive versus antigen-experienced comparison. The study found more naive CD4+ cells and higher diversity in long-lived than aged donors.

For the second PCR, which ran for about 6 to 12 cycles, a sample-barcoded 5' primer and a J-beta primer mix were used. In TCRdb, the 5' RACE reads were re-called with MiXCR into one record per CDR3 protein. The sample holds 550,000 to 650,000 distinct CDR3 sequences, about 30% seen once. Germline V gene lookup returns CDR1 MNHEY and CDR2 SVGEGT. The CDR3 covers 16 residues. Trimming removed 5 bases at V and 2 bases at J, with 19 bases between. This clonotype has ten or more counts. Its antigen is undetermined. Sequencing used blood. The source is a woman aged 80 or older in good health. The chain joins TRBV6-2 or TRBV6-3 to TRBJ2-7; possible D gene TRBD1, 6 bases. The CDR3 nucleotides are TGTGCCAGCAGTCTTTCCGGGGCGAGGGGGACCTACGAGCAGTACTTC. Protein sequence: CASSLSGARGTYEQYF.